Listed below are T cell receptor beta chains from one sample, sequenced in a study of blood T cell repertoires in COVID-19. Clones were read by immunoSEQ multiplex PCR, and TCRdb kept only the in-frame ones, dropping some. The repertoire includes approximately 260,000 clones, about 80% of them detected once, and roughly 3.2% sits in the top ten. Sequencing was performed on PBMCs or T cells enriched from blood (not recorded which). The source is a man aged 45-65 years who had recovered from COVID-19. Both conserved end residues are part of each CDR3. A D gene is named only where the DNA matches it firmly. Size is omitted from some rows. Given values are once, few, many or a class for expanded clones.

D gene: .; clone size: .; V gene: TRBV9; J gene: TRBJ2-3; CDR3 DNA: TGTGCCAGCAGCCCCGACTACAACACAGATACGCAGTATTTT; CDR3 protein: CASSPDYNTDTQYF
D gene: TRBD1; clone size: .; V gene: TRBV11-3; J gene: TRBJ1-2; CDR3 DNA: TGTGCCAGCAGCTTAAGGGACAGGTCCCATGGAGGCTACACCTTC; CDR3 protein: CASSLRDRSHGGYTF
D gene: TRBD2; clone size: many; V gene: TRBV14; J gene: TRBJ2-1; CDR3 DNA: TGTGCCAGCAGCCGAAACAGGGGTAGGACTAGCGAGGCAAATGAGCAGTTCTTC; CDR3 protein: CASSRNRGRTSEANEQFF
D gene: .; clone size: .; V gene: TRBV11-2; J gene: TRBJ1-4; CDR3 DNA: TGTGCCAGCAGCTTAGTGGGGGGGGCTTATAATGAAAAACTGTTTTTT; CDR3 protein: CASSLVGGAYNEKLFF
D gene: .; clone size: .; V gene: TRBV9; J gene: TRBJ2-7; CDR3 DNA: TGTGCCAGCAGCCTTGAGGACTCCCCCTACGAGCAGTACTTC; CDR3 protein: CASSLEDSPYEQYF
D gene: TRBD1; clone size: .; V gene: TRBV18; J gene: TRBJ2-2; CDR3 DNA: TGTGCCAGCTCACGGGACAGGGTGGCTTACGTGAACACCGGGGAGCTGTTTTTT; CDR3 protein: CASSRDRVAYVNTGELFF
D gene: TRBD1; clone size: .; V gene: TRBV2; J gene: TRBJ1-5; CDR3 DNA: TGTGCCAGCAGTGGTAGACAGGGCCCTAATCAGCCCCAGCATTTT; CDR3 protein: CASSGRQGPNQPQHF
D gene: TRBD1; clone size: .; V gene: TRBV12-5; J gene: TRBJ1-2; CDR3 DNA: TGTGCTAGTGGTTTGGTACAGGGGGTATTATCAGGGTATGGCTACACCTTC; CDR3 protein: CASGLVQGVLSGYGYTF
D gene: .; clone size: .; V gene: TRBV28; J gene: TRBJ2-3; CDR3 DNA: TGTGCCAGCAGGGAAACAGGGTACAGGACCCGCCCGAGCACAGATACGCAGTATTTT; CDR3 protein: CASRETGYRTRPSTDTQYF
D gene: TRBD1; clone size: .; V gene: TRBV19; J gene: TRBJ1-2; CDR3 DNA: TGTGCCAGTAGTATAACAGGGGGATATGGCTACACCTTC; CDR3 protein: CASSITGGYGYTF
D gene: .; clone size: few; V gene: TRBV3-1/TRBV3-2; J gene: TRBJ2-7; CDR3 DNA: TGTGCCAGCAGCCAAGCTCGAGGCTCCGAGCAGTACTTC; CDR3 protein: CASSQARGSEQYF
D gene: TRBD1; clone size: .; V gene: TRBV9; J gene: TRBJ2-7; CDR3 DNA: TGTGCCAGCAGCGAGGGGGCAGGGCGCGACGAGCAGTACTTC; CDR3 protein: CASSEGAGRDEQYF
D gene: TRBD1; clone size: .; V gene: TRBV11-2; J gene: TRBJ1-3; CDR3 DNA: TGTGCCAGCAGCTCCCGGACAGGGGGAAACACCATATATTTT; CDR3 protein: CASSSRTGGNTIYF
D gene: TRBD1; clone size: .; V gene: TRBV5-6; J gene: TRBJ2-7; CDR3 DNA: TGTGCCAGCAGAGGACAGGGCCCACCCTACTCCTACGAGCAGTACTTC; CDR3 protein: CASRGQGPPYSYEQYF
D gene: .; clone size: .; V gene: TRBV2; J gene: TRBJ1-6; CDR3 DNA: TGTGCCAGCAGTGCACGGGGGGCGAGTTCACCCCTCCACTTT; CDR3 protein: CASSARGASSPLHF
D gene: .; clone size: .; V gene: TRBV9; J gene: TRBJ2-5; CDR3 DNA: TGTGCCAGCAGCGTAGCTTCCCAGCAAGAGACCCAGTACTTC; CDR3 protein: CASSVASQQETQYF
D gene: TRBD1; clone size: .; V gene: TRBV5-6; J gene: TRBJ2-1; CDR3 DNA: TGTGCCAGCAGCCGGGACAGGGGGCTGAATGAGCAGTTCTTC; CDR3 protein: CASSRDRGLNEQFF
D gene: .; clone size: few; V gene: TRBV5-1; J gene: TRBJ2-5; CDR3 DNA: TGCGCCAGCACCTCGCAGGATTCGGTGGAGACCCAGTACTTC; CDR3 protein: CASTSQDSVETQYF
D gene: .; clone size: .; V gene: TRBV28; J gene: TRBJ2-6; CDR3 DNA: TGTGCCAGCACCGTCGGGGCCAACGTCCTGACTTTC; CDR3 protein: CASTVGANVLTF
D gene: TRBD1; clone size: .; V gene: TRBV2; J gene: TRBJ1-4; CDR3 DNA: TGTGCCAGCACCTACCTAAGGACAGGATGGGGAGAAAAACTGTTTTTT; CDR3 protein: CASTYLRTGWGEKLFF
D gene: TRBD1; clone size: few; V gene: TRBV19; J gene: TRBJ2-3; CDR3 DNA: TGTGCCAGTAGGCGACAGGGAGCAGATACGCAGTATTTT; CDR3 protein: CASRRQGADTQYF
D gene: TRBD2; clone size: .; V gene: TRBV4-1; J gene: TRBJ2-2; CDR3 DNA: TGCGCCAGCAGCCACCACGGGACTAGCGGGGTGGGCGGGGAGCTGTTTTTT; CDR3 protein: CASSHHGTSGVGGELFF
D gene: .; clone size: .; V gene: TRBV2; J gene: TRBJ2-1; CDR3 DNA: TGTGCCAGGGGCGGGGAGTTCTCCTACAATGAGCAGTTCTTC; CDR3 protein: CARGGEFSYNEQFF
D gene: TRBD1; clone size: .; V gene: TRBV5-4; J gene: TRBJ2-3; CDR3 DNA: TGTGCCAGCAGCTTGGTGGGGTGGGACAGGGGGACAGATACGCAGTATTTT; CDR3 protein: CASSLVGWDRGTDTQYF
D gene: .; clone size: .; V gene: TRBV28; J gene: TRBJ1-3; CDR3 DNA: TGTGCCAGCAGTTTTCCCCTGACAGGCAGAGGGGGAAACACCATATATTTT; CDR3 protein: CASSFPLTGRGGNTIYF
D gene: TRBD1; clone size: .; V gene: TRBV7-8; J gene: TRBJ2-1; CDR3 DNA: TGTGCCAGCAGCTTAGCGGACAGGGCCTCCTACAATGAGCAGTTCTTC; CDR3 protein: CASSLADRASYNEQFF
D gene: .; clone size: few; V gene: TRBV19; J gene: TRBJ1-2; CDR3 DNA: TGTGCCAGTAGTATGATGGACTCACCTAACTATGGCTACACCTTC; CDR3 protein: CASSMMDSPNYGYTF
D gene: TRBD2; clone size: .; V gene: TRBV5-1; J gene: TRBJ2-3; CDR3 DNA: TGCGCCAGCAGCTCAGCGGGGGGGCCGATGGATACGCAGTATTTT; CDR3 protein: CASSSAGGPMDTQYF
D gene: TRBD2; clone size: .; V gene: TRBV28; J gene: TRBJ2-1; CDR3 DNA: TGTGCCAGCAACCTGTTTAGCGGGGGGGGCGGTGAGCAGTTCTTC; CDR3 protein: CASNLFSGGGGEQFF
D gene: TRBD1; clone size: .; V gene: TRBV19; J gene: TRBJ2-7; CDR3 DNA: TGTGCCAGTAGTGCAACAGGGGATTCCCTCTACGAGCAGTACTTC; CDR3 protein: CASSATGDSLYEQYF
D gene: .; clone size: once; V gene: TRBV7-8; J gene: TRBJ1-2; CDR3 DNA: TGTGCCAGCAGCTTAGGACACGTCAACTATGGCTACACCTTC; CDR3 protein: CASSLGHVNYGYTF
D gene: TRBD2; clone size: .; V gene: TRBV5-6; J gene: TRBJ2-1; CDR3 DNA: TGTGCCAGCAGCTTGGCCGGCGGGGGGCCTTTCAATGAGCAGTTCTTC; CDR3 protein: CASSLAGGGPFNEQFF
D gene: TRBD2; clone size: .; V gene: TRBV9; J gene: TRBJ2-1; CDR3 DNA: TGTGCCAGCAGCTCTTTGGGGGGGAGCTCCTACAATGAGCAGTTCTTC; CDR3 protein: CASSSLGGSSYNEQFF
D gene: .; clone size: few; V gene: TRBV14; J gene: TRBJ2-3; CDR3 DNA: TGTGCCAGCAGCCAAGAAGAGTGGGATACGCAGTATTTT; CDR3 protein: CASSQEEWDTQYF
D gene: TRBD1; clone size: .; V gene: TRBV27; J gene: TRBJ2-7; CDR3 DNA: TGTGCCAGCAGGGGGTGGGACAGGGACGAGCAGTACTTC; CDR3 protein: CASRGWDRDEQYF
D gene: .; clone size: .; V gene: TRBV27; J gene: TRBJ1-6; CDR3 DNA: TGTGCCAGCAGTTCCCTCGGGAATTCACCCCTCCACTTT; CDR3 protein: CASSSLGNSPLHF
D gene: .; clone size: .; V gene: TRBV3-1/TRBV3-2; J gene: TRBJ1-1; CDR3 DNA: TGTGCCAGCGGTCCATGGGGGGGTCACACTGAAGCTTTCTTT; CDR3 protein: CASGPWGGHTEAFF